This T cell receptor beta chain was captured in a study of cytomegalovirus exposure and HLA in healthy donors. Findings and caveats of the study: Analysis was carried out at a later point, and it linked a missense DCLRE1C variant to TCR beta V- and J-gene trimming. In a later analysis, several top co-occurrence clusters appeared linked to parvovirus B19, influenza, CMV and Epstein-Barr virus.

With 60 Vbeta and 13 Jbeta primers, the PCR was carried out. The method was immunoSEQ multiplex PCR; TCRdb's version includes in-frame clones alone and lacks a portion of them. The top ten clones hold around 9.9% of a sample with about 98,000 clones, about 81% of them seen once. The length of the CDR3 is 16 residues. The germline V gene has CDR1 MGHRA and CDR2 YSYEKL. Comments on this clone: The antigen remains unidentified.

The chain employs TRBV4-1 and TRBJ2-5, with TRBD2 matching 13 bases. Near its end, the DNA agrees better with TRBJ2-7, so the J call may be wrong. The specimen was PBMCs. This TCR derives from a man younger than 35 in good health and CMV-seropositive. CDR3 sequence: CASSQRTSGGSYEQYF. The CDR3 DNA is TGCGCCAGCAGCCAAAGGACTAGCGGGGGAAGTTACGAGCAGTACTTC.